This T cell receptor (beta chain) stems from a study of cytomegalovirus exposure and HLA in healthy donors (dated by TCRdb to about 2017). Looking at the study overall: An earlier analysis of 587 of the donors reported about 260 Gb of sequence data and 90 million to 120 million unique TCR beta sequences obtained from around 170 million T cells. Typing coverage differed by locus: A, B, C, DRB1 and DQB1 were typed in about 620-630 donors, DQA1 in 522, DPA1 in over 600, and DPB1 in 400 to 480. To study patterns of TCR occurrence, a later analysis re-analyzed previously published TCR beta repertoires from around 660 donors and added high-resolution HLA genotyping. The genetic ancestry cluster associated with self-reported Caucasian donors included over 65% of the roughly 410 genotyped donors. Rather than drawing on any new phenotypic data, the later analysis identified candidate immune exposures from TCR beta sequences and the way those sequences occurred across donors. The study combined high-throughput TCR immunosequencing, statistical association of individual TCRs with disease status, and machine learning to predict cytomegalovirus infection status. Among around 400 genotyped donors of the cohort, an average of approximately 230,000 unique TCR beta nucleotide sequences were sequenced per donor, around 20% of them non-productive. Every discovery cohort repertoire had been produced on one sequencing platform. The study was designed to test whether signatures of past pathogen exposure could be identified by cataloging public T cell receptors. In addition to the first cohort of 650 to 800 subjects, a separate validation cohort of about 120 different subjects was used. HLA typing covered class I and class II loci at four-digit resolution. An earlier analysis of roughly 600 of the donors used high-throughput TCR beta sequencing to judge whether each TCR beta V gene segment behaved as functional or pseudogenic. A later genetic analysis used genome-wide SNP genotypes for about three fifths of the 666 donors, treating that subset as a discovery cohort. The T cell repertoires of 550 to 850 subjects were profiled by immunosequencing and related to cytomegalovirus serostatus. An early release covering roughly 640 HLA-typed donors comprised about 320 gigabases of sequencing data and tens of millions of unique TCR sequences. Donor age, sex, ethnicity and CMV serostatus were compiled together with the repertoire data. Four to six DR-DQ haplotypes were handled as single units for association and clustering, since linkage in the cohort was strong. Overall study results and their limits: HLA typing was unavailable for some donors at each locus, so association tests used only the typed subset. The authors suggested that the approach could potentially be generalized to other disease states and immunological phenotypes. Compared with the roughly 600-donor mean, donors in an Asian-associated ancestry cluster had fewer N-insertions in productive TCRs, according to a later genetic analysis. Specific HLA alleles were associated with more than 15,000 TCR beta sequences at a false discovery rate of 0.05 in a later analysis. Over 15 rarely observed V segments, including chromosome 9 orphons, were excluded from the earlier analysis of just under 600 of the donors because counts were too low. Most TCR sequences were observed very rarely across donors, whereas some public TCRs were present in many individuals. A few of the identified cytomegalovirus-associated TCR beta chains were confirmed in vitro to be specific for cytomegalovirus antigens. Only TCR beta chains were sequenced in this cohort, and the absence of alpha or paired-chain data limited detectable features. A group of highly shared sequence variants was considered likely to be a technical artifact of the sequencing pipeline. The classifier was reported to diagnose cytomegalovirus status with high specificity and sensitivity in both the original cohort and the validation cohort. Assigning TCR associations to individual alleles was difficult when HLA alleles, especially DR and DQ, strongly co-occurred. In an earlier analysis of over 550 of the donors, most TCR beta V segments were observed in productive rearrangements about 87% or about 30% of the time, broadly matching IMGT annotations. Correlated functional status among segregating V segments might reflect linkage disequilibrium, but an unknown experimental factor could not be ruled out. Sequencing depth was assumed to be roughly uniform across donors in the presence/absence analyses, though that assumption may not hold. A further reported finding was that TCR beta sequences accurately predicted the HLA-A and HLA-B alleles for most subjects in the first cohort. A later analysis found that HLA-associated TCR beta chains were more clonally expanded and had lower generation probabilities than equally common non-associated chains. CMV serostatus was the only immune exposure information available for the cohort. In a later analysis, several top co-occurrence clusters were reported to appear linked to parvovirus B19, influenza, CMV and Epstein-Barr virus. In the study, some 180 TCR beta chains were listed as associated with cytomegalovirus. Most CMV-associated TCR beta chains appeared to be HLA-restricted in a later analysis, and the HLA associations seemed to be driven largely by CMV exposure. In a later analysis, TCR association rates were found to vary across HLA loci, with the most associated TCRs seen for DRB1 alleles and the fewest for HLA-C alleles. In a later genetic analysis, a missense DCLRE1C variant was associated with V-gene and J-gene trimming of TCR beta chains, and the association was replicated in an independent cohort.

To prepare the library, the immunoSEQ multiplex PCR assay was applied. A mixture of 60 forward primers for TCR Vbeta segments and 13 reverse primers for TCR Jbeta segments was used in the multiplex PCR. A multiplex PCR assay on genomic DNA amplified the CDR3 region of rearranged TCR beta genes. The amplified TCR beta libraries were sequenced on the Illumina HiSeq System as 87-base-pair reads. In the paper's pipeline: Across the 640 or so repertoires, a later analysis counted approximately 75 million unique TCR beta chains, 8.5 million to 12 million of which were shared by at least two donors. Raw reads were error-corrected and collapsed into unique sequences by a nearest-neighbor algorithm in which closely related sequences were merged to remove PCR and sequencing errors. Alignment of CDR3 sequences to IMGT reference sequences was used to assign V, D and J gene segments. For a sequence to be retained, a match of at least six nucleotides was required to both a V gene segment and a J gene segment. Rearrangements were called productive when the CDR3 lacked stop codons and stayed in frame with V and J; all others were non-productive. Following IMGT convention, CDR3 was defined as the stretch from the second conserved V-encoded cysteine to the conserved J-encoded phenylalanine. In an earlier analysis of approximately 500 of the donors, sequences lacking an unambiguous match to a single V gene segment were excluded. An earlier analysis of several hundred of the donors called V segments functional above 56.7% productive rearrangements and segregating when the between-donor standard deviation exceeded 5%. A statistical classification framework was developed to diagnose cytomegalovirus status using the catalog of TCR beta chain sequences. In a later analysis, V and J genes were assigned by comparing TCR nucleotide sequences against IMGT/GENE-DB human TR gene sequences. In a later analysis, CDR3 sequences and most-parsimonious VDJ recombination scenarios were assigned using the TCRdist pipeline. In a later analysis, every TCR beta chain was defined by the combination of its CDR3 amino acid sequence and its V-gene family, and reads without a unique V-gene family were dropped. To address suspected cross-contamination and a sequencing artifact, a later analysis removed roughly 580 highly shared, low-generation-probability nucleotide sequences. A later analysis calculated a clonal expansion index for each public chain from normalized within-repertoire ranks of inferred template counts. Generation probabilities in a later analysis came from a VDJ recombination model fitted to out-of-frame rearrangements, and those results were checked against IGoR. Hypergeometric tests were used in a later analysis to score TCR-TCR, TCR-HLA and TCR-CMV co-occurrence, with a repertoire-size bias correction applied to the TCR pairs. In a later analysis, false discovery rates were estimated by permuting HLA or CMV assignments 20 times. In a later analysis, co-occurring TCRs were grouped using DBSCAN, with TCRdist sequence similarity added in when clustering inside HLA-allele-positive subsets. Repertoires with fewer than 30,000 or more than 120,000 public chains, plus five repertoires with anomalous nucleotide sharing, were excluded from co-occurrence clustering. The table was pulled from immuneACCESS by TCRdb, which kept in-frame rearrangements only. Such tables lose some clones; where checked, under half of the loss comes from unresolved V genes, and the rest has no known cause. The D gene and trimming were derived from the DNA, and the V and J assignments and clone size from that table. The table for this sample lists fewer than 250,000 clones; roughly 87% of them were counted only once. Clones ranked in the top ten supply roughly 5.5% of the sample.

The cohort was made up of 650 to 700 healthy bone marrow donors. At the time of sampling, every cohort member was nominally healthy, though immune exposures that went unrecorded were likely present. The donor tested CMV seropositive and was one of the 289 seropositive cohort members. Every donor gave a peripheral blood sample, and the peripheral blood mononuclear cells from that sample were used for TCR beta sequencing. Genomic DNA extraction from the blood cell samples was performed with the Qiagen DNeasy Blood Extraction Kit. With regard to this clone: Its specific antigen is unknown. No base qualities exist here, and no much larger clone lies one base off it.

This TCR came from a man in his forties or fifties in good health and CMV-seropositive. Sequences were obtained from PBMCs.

Read as DNA, the sequence is TGCAGCGTTGAGAGGAACACTGAAGCTTTCTTT. It codes for CSVERNTEAFF. Here the chain combines TRBV29-1 and TRBJ1-1, with the D gene call left open. CDR1 and CDR2 were assigned from the germline V gene as SQVTM and ANQGSEA. From the cysteine up to the phenylalanine, the CDR3 has a length of 11 residues. Only the CDR3 part of the read is kept: 33 bases, read in frame from the first base. Trimming at the junction amounts to 3 bases on V and 1 base on J, and the germline ends lie 3 bases apart.